By share, the clone carrying this T cell receptor (beta chain) ranks as medium-sized. The germline V gene encodes CDR1 SEHNR and CDR2 FQNEAQ (reference sequence). The CDR3 extends over 15 amino acids. The V end was cut by 5 bases, the J end by 2 bases, with 13 bases between. Assay: immunoSEQ multiplex PCR; the TCRdb copy retains only in-frame clones and omits some. In the table there are more than 8,000 clones, around 71% of which are singletons. Sample treatment: randomized to nivolumab then ipilimumab (arm A) or the reverse (arm B). Sorted cells were live CD3+CD8+, lacking CD19 and CD56, from PBMCs. The data are from a study of sequential checkpoint blockade in melanoma. Study details: Maintenance nivolumab came after either treatment sequence.

The sequence was obtained from a human donor with melanoma. Source: CD8+ T cells sorted from blood (inferred from file names), taken from a patient given nivolumab and ipilimumab in sequence. The rearrangement joins TRBV7-9 to TRBJ1-5; D gene unclear. CDR3 amino acids: CASSPPGGGNQPQHF. CDR3 in DNA: TGTGCCAGCAGCCCACCAGGAGGCGGCAATCAGCCCCAGCATTTT.